The TCR beta chain under discussion was sequenced for a study of technical replicates of blood from a handful of donors. Germline assignment: CDR1 MNHEY and CDR2 SMNVEV (reference sequence). The CDR3 extends over 16 amino acids. Trimming stripped 6 bases from V and 3 bases from J, with 20 bases between. The assay was immunoSEQ multiplex PCR, and TCRdb's table has in-frame clones only and misses some. In the table there are some 56,000 clones, 93% of which are singletons. Sequencing used PBMCs. This clonotype originated in a human donor in good health. Some clones in this sample may be carry-over from other donors' samples. The V gene is TRBV27, the J gene TRBJ1-2; tentative D call: TRBD1 (6 bases). CDR3 sequence: CASRQGWGIDDYGYTF. The CDR3 DNA follows: TGTGCCAGCAGGCAGGGGTGGGGAATCGACGACTATGGCTACACCTTC.